This T cell receptor (beta chain) emerged from a study of OX40 agonist ivuxolimab in advanced cancers. The CDR3 runs to 17 residues. Trimming took off 5 bases at V and 4 bases at J, with 18 bases between the two ends. Germline V gives CDR1 SGHTA, CDR2 FQGTGA. Clones were sequenced by immunoSEQ multiplex PCR, and TCRdb holds only the in-frame ones, with some missing. The table includes some 42,000 clones, about four fifths detected once. The sequence derives from an adult with an advanced solid tumor such as melanoma, head and neck, liver or kidney cancer. The material was CD4+ or CD8+ T cells sorted from blood, obtained in a trial of the OX40 agonist ivuxolimab. This rearrangement joins TRBV7-3 to TRBJ2-6; the D call may be TRBD1 or TRBD2 (5 bases each). In nucleotides, the CDR3 is TGTGCCAGCAGCGCCCAGGGACCACTCTTCGGGGCCAACGTCCTGACTTTC. This translates into CASSAQGPLFGANVLTF.